This entry is about one T cell receptor beta chain. Because the CDR3 is missing its conserved closing phenylalanine or tryptophan, this is likely a read error. The DNA is left out, because the CDR3 cannot be placed on it with certainty; the CDR3 is given as TCRdb lists it. The table came from immunoSEQ multiplex PCR; TCRdb's copy has only in-frame clones and leaves some out. The repertoire holds around 64,000 clones, with 80% to 90% as singletons. The CDR3 sequence runs 14 residues, both termini included. Germline CDR1 is LGHDT and CDR2 is YNNKEL (reference sequence). This entry comes from a study of blood T cell repertoires in COVID-19.

The receptor comes from a man between 45 and 60 years old with active COVID-19. J is TRBJ2-7 and V is TRBV3-1 (or the pseudogene TRBV3-2); TRBD2 is taken as the D call from the table, unchecked against the DNA. The specimen was peripheral blood. This chain's CDR3 is CASSQDDSGGPPIL.